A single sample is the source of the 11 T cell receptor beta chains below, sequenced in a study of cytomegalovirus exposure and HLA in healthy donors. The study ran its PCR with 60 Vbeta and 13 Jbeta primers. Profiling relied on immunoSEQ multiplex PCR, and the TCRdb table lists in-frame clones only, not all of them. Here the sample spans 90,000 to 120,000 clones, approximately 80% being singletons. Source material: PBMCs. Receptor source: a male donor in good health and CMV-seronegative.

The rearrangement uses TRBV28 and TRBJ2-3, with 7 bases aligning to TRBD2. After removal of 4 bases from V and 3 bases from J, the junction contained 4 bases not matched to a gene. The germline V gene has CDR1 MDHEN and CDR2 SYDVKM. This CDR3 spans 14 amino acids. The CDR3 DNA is TGTGCCAGCAGTTCCCGGGGAGGGACAGATACGCAGTATTTT. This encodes CASSSRGGTDTQYF.

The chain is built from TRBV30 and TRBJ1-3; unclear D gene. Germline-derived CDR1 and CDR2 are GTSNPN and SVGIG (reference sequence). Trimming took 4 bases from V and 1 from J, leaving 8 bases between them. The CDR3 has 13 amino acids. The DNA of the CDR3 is TGTGCCTGGAATCGGTTTTCTGGAAACACCATATATTTT. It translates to CAWNRFSGNTIYF. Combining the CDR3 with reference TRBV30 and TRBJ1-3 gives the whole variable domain SQTIHQWPATLVQPVGSPLSLECTVEGTSNPNLYWYRQAAGRGLQLLFYSVGIGQISSEVPQNLSASRPQDRQFILSSKKLLLSDSGFYLCAWNRFSGNTIYFGEGSWLTVV.

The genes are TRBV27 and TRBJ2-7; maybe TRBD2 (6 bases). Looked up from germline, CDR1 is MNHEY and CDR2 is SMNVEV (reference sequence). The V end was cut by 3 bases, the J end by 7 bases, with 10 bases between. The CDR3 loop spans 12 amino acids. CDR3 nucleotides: TGTGCCAGCAGTTTCGGAGGGCTAGAGCAGTACTTC. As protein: CASSFGGLEQYF.

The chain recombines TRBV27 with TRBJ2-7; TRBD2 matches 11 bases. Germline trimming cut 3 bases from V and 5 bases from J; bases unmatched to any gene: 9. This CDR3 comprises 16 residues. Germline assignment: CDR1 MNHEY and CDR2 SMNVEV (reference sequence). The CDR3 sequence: CASSFSLSGGADEQYF. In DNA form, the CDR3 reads TGTGCCAGCAGTTTTTCCCTTAGCGGGGGGGCGGACGAGCAGTACTTC.

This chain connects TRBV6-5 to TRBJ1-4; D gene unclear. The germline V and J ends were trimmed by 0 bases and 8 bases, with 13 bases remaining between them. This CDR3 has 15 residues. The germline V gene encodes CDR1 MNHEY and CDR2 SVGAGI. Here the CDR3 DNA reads TGTGCCAGCAGTTACTCGACCTCAGCAGGAGAAAAACTGTTTTTT. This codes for CASSYSTSAGEKLFF.

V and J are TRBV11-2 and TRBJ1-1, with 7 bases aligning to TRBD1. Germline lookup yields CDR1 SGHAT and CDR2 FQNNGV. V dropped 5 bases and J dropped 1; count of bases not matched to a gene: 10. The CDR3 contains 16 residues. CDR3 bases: TGTGCCAGCAGCAGACAGGGAGGCCGACAGAACACTGAAGCTTTCTTT. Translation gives CASSRQGGRQNTEAFF.

CDR3 region: CASSPLETGGYTF. The CDR3 DNA sequence: TGTGCCAGCTCACCCCTCGAGACGGGTGGCTACACCTTC. The chain joins TRBV18 to TRBJ1-2; unclear D gene. Between the trimmed V and J ends, which lost 3 bases and 7 bases, there was a span of 12 bases. The CDR3 spans 13 residues. Germline-derived CDR1 and CDR2 are KGHSH and LQKENI.

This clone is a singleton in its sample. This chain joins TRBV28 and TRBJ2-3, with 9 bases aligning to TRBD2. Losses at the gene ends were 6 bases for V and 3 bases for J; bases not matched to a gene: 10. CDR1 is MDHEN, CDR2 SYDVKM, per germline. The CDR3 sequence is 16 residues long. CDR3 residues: CASRTGLALQTDTQYF. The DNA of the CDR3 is TGTGCCAGCAGAACGGGACTAGCTCTACAAACAGATACGCAGTATTTT.

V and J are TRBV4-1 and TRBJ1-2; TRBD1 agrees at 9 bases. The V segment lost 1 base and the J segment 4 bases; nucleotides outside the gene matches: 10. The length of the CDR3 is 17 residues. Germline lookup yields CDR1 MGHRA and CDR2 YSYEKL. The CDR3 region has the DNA TGCGCCAGCAGCCAAGGGGGACAGGGAGCCCCATTCTATGGCTACACCTTC. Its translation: CASSQGGQGAPFYGYTF.

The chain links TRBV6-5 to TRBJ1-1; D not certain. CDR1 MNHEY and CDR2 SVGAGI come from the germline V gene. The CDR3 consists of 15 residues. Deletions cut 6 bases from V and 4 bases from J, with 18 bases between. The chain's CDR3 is CASSPDLGGGTEAFF. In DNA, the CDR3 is TGTGCCAGCAGCCCCGACCTGGGTGGAGGCACTGAAGCTTTCTTT.

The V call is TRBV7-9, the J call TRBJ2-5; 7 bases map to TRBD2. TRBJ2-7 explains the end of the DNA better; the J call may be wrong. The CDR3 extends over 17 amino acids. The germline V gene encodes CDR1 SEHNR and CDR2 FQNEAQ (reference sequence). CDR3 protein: CASSLVRDYHLSYEQYF. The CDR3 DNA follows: TGTGCCAGCAGCTTAGTCCGGGACTACCATCTCTCCTACGAGCAGTACTTC.